Reported below is one T cell receptor beta chain. Brentuximab vedotin exposure varied among the patients, all of whom had relapsed after autologous stem cell transplantation. The data stem from a study of PD-1 blockade in classical Hodgkin lymphoma. Profiling relied on immunoSEQ multiplex PCR, and the TCRdb table lists in-frame clones only, not all of them. Here the sample spans over 5,500 clones, approximately 80% being singletons. This TCR was recovered from a human donor with classical Hodgkin lymphoma. The sequencing here drew on peripheral blood mononuclear cells (PBMCs), taken at baseline.

The CDR3 loop reads CASKGTPTYNEQFF. In DNA form, the CDR3 reads TGTGCCAGCAAGGGGACCCCCACCTACAATGAGCAGTTCTTC. The chain uses TRBV6-5 and TRBJ2-1; D could derive from TRBD1 or TRBD2 (5 bases each). Germline CDR1 is MNHEY and CDR2 is SVGAGI. The V end lost 7 bases, the J end lost 2 bases, and 12 bases lay between the germline ends. The CDR3 length is 14 residues.